A single sample is the source of the 13 T cell receptor beta chains below, sequenced in a study of beta chain features in type 1 diabetes. Every isolated RNA sample was fully reverse transcribed, so sequencing captured expressed TCRB transcripts. Profiling relied on immunoSEQ multiplex PCR, and the TCRdb table lists in-frame clones only, not all of them. This table holds some 150,000 clones, around 10% found once. The sample comprised central memory CD4+ T cells from blood. The source of these receptors is a man aged 18 to 30 in good health.

The genes are TRBV7-2 and TRBJ1-2; D gene unclear. Germline V gives CDR1 SGHTA, CDR2 FQGNSA. The CDR3 runs 13 residues. Trimming removed 5 bases at V and 3 bases at J, with 10 bases between. For the CDR3, the DNA is TGTGCCAGCAGCCCCTGGACGGACTATGGCTACACCTTC. It specifies CASSPWTDYGYTF.

The chain combines TRBV19 with TRBJ2-3; no reliable D call. The CDR3 has 13 residues. V shed 6 bases and J shed 5 bases, with 12 bases lying between them. CDR1 is LNHDA, CDR2 SQIVND, per germline (reference sequence). CDR3 sequence (DNA): TGTGCCAGTAGAACTATAGGAGTAGATACGCAGTATTTT. It is translated as CASRTIGVDTQYF.

A few counts support this clone. The rearrangement uses TRBV29-1 and TRBJ2-1; D remains unclear. This CDR3 is built from 11 residues. V was cut by 2 bases and J by 8 bases, with 7 bases left in between. In germline, CDR1 is SQVTM, CDR2 ANQGSEA. CDR3 loop: CSVEPLDEQFF. Written as DNA, the CDR3 is TGCAGCGTTGAACCCCTGGATGAGCAGTTCTTC.

This clone was counted only a few times. This chain links TRBV7-2 with TRBJ1-4, with D hard to call. Germline-derived CDR1 and CDR2 are SGHTA and FQGNSA. V was cut by 3 bases and J by 0 bases, with 11 bases left in between. The CDR3 contains 16 residues. The CDR3 reads CASSLGARSTNEKLFF. The CDR3 DNA follows: TGTGCCAGCAGCTTGGGCGCTCGTTCAACTAATGAAAAACTGTTTTTT.

This chain connects TRBV5-1 to TRBJ1-6, with D perhaps matching TRBD1 (6 bases). Germline V gene data show CDR1 as SGHRS and CDR2 as YFSETQ. V gave up 1 base and J gave up 5 bases, with 10 bases separating them. The CDR3 contains 15 residues. DNA of the CDR3: TGCGCCAGCAGCTTGAGGACAGAGGATAATTCACCCCTCCACTTT. Its protein product is CASSLRTEDNSPLHF.

This clone was seen many times. The J gene is TRBJ2-3, the V gene TRBV10-3, with unresolved D. The CDR3 consists of 11 residues. Germline CDR1 and CDR2: ENHRY and SYGVKD. V dropped 2 bases and J dropped 5 bases, with 2 bases sitting between them. This CDR3 reads CAISEQDTQYF. The CDR3 DNA sequence: TGTGCCATCAGTGAGCAAGATACGCAGTATTTT.

This clone was seen only a few times. The V gene is TRBV9, the J gene TRBJ2-6, with TRBD1 matching 8 bases. This CDR3 has 17 residues. The V gene's germline CDR1 is SGDLS and CDR2 YYNGEE. J lost 2 bases, V lost 4 bases, and 8 bases had no gene match. CDR3 protein: CASSPRGLAAGANVLTF. The CDR3 DNA reads as TGTGCCAGCAGCCCCAGGGGGCTGGCCGCTGGGGCCAACGTCCTGACTTTC.

This clone has more than one count but fewer than ten. The chain employs TRBV28 and TRBJ1-1; 9 bases are shared with TRBD1. J was trimmed by 6 bases and V by 6 bases; bases with no gene match: 8. The germline V gene encodes CDR1 MDHEN and CDR2 SYDVKM. This CDR3 region has 14 residues. CDR3 residues: CASRPGQGSSEAFF. CDR3 coding DNA: TGTGCCAGCAGGCCGGGACAGGGAAGTTCTGAAGCTTTCTTT.

J is TRBJ2-2 and V is TRBV4-3; TRBD1 matches at 7 bases. Germline values: CDR1 LGHNA, CDR2 YSLEER. The CDR3 loop spans 16 amino acids. Trimming removed 5 bases from V and 0 bases from J; junction bases left unmatched: 6. The CDR3 sequence: CASSKWQGANTGELFF. DNA for the CDR3: TGCGCCAGCAGCAAATGGCAGGGGGCGAACACCGGGGAGCTGTTTTTT.

In this sample, this clone turned up a few times. The sample holds other DNA sequences that translate to the same CDR3. The J gene is TRBJ1-5, the V gene TRBV29-1; 8 nucleotides match TRBD1. Germline CDR1 reads SQVTM; CDR2 reads ANQGSEA. The CDR3 is 13 amino acids. With V trimmed by 4 bases and J by 5 bases, 4 bases remained unmatched. The CDR3 DNA is TGCAGCGTTGGCCAGGGGGCAGATCAGCCCCAGCATTTT. It translates to CSVGQGADQPQHF. Supplemented by reference TRBV29-1 and TRBJ1-5, the full variable domain reads SAVISQKPSRDICQRGTSLTIQCQVDSQVTMMFWYRQQPGQSLTLIATANQGSEATYESGFVIDKFPISRPNLTFSTLTVSNMSPEDSSIYLCSVGQGADQPQHFGDGTRLSIL.

This clone was recorded at least ten times. The chain couples TRBV10-3 to TRBJ1-3, with D hard to call. There are 13 residues in the CDR3. Trimming removed 7 bases at V and 4 bases at J, with 11 bases between. Germline CDR1 ENHRY, CDR2 SYGVKD. Here the CDR3 DNA reads TGTGCCATCACACGTACCCAGGGAAACACCATATATTTT. Residues: CAITRTQGNTIYF.

A remark on this clone: Other DNA sequences in the same sample also yield this CDR3. This chain's CDR3 is CASSYRTGGYEQYF. In nucleotides, the CDR3 is TGTGCCAGCAGTTATCGCACGGGGGGCTACGAGCAGTACTTC. The V and J genes are TRBV6-5 and TRBJ2-7, with 7 positions matching TRBD2. With 3 bases clipped from V and 3 bases from J, the junction kept 5 bases outside the gene matches. Germline lookup yields CDR1 MNHEY and CDR2 SVGAGI. The CDR3 has 14 residues.

The chain links TRBV4-3 to TRBJ2-2; TRBD1 matches 9 bases. The CDR3 is 17 residues long. Germline V lookup: CDR1 LGHNA, CDR2 YSLEER. V trimming: 0 bases; J trimming: 4 bases; junction bases outside the gene matches: 6. This CDR3 reads CASSQETGGSFTGELFF. The CDR3 nucleotides are TGCGCCAGCAGCCAAGAGACAGGGGGAAGTTTCACCGGGGAGCTGTTTTTT.